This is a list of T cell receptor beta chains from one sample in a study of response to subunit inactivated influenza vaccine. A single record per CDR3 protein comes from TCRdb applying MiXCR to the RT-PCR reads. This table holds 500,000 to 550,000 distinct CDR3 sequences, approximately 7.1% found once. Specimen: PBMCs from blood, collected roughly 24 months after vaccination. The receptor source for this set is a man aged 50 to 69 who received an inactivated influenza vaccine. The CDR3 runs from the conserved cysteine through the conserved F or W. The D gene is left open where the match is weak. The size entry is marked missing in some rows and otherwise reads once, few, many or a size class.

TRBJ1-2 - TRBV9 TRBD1 CASSVPPQGAEGYTF
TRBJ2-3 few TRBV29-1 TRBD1 CSAQDRWTDTQYF
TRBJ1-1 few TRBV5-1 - CASSLGANAEAFF
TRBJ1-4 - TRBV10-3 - CAISAQSTNEKLFF
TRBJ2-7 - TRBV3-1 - CASSQTMTAYEQYF
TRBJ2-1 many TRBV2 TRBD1 CASRDREFSYNEQFF
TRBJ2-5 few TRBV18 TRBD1 CASSPLWGQDQETQYF
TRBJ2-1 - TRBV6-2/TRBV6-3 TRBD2 CASSYSPTGGWNEQFF
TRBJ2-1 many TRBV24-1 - CATSDLPGSPYNEQFF
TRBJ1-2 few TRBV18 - CASSADTWGYTF
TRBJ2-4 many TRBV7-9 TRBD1 CASKQGESIQYF
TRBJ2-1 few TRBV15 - CATSRDPLKGHEQFF
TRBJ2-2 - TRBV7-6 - CASSWRQGGDTGELFF
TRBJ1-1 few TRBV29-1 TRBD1 CSVRLYRGTEAFF
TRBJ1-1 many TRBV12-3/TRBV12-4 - CASSRRGGGTEAFF
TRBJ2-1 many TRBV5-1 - CASSLEARNYNEQFF
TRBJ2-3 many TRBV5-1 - CASGMWTFGTDTQYF
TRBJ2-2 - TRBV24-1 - CATSDPAVGWGITGELFF
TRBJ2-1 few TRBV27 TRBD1 CASIPGGTGRYNEQFF
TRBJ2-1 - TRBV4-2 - CASSRGGLYNEQFF
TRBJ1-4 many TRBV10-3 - CAISEPGTNEKLFF
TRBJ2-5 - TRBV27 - CASSWGGQETQYF
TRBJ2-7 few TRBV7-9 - CASSLAPWNQEQYF
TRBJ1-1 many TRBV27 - CASSLSVGGTEAFF
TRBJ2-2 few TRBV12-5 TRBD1 CASGSGTGNTGELFF
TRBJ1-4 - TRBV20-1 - CSAPIDTGQKLFF